These 32 T cell receptor beta chains were all obtained from the same sample, sequenced in a study of blood T cell repertoires in COVID-19. Sequencing was performed with immunoSEQ multiplex PCR; in TCRdb, only in-frame clones are kept and a portion is missing. Of 300,000 or so clones listed, 87% are singletons. Sequenced: peripheral blood. Receptor source: a woman aged 40 to 50 who had recovered from COVID-19.

The rearrangement links TRBV2 to TRBJ2-5, with 10 bases aligning to TRBD2. The trim removed 5 bases at V and 6 bases at J, leaving 21 bases unmatched. The CDR3 sequence is 19 residues long. Looked up from germline, CDR1 is SNHLY and CDR2 is FYNNEI. CDR3 in DNA: TGTGCCAGCAGTACCCCCGGGACTAGCGAGTCAGGCCCGCGGAAGACCCAGTACTTC. Its protein product is CASSTPGTSESGPRKTQYF.

The chain uses TRBV27 and TRBJ2-4; TRBD2 is a possible D gene (6 bases). The germline V gene encodes CDR1 MNHEY and CDR2 SMNVEV (reference sequence). This CDR3 has 18 residues. The V end lost 0 bases, the J end lost 0 bases, and 15 bases lay between the germline ends. The CDR3 region is CASSLSWGVKLAKNIQYF. DNA for the CDR3: TGTGCCAGCAGTTTATCGTGGGGGGTCAAATTAGCCAAAAACATTCAGTACTTC.

In this sample, this clone turned up a few times. The J gene is TRBJ2-5, the V gene TRBV12-3 or TRBV12-4; D unclear. The CDR3 totals 13 residues. Trimming took 2 bases from V and 1 from J, leaving 5 bases between them. The CDR3 protein is CASSLLPQETQYF. The CDR3 DNA reads as TGTGCCAGCAGTTTACTTCCCCAAGAGACCCAGTACTTC.

This clone was observed a few times. The CDR3 here is CASSVSPAPGGSPLHF. CDR3 nucleotide sequence: TGTGCCAGCAGCGTCTCCCCGGCCCCCGGGGGTTCACCCCTCCACTTT. J is TRBJ1-6 and V is TRBV9, with D possibly matching TRBD1 (5 bases). Germline lookup yields CDR1 SGDLS and CDR2 YYNGEE. The CDR3 runs 16 residues. The ends were cut back, 2 bases at V and 9 bases at J, with 18 bases in the middle.

The V gene is TRBV7-6, the J gene TRBJ2-5; 7 bases map to TRBD1. Germline-derived CDR1 and CDR2 are SGHVS and FNYEAQ. The CDR3 is made up of 15 amino acids. The V segment lost 6 bases and the J segment 1 base; nucleotides outside the gene matches: 8. The CDR3 protein is CASSYIGDSQETQYF. The CDR3 region has the DNA TGTGCCAGCAGTTACATAGGGGACAGCCAAGAGACCCAGTACTTC.

V is TRBV13 and J is TRBJ2-7, with TRBD1 as a possible D gene (6 bases). Germline CDR1 is PRHDT and CDR2 is FYEKMQ (reference sequence). The V and J ends lost 4 bases and 3 bases respectively, with 13 bases between them. The CDR3 has 14 residues. The DNA of the CDR3 is TGTGCCAGCAGCTCATTTACAGGGATCTACGAGCAGTACTTC. Encoded protein: CASSSFTGIYEQYF.

Details on this clone: This same CDR3 is encoded by further DNA sequences in the sample. The V gene is TRBV6-5, the J gene TRBJ2-7; 7 nucleotides match TRBD1. CDR1 and CDR2 from the germline V gene are MNHEY and SVGAGI. This CDR3 is built from 15 residues. V trimming: 0 bases; J trimming: 0 bases; junction bases outside the gene matches: 2. The CDR3 bases are TGTGCCAGCAGTTACTCGTCAGGGGGCTCCTACGAGCAGTACTTC. As protein: CASSYSSGGSYEQYF.

The chain couples TRBV10-3 to TRBJ2-1; 13 positions agree with TRBD2. CDR1 and CDR2 (germline): ENHRY, SYGVKD. This CDR3 comprises 15 residues. V was pared by 3 bases and J by 7 bases, with 3 bases of the junction left unmatched. The CDR3 sequence is CAISDPGLAGNEQFF. For the CDR3, the DNA is TGTGCCATCAGTGACCCGGGACTAGCGGGGAATGAGCAGTTCTTC.

The chain is built from TRBV20-1 and TRBJ1-2; TRBD1 might be the D (5 bases). Germline V gene data show CDR1 as DFQATT and CDR2 as SNEGSKA (reference sequence). Trimming removed 3 bases at V and 4 bases at J, with 18 bases between. This CDR3 has 15 residues. DNA for the CDR3: TGCAGTGCTAGTACCCCTAGGGGTCTGAGCTATGGCTACACCTTC. As protein: CSASTPRGLSYGYTF.

The CDR3 DNA follows: TGTGCCAGCAGTGAGGCTTCGGGTTCCATCTATGGCTACACCTTC. It yields the protein CASSEASGSIYGYTF. The rearrangement uses TRBV6-2 or TRBV6-3 and TRBJ1-2; D unresolved. With 5 bases removed from V and 4 bases from J, the gap between germline ends came to 17 bases. The CDR3 covers 15 residues. Germline lookup yields CDR1 MNHEY and CDR2 SVGEGT.

The chain is built from TRBV21-1 and TRBJ1-1. TRBV21-1 is deemed a pseudogene. The CDR3 spans 18 residues. The CDR3 DNA reads as TGTGCCAGCAGCCAAAGGATGGTAAGTGACGGGAAAATGGCTGAAGCTTTCTTT. It yields the protein CASSQRMVSDGKMAEAFF.

This chain uses TRBV15 with TRBJ2-7; unclear D gene. Trimming removed 0 bases from V and 1 base from J, with 10 bases in between. The CDR3 consists of 15 residues. Germline values: CDR1 LNHNV, CDR2 YYDKDF (reference sequence). CDR3 residues: CATSRDRRNSYEQYF. CDR3 nucleotide sequence: TGTGCCACCAGCAGAGATCGGCGGAATTCCTACGAGCAGTACTTC.

This chain joins TRBV2 and TRBJ1-5, with D unclear. Trimming left V 6 bases short and J 0 bases short, with 9 bases between. Per germline, CDR1 SNHLY and CDR2 FYNNEI. This CDR3 spans 14 amino acids. CDR3 region: CASRDGLSNQPQHF. CDR3 coding DNA: TGTGCCAGCAGAGATGGACTTAGCAATCAGCCCCAGCATTTT.

This chain joins TRBV28 and TRBJ2-1; 7 bases map to TRBD1. V shed 7 bases, J shed 1 base, and the junction held 4 bases outside the gene matches. CDR1 is MDHEN and CDR2 is SYDVKM in the germline V gene. This CDR3 is 14 amino acids long. The CDR3 region has the DNA TGTGCCAGCATCGCCAGGGGGTCCTACAATGAGCAGTTCTTC. Residues: CASIARGSYNEQFF. The full variable domain, rest sourced from reference TRBV28 and TRBJ2-1, is DVKVTQSSRYLVKRTGEKVFLECVQDMDHENMFWYRQDPGLGLRLIYFSYDVKMKEKGDIPEGYSVSREKKERFSLILESASTNQTSMYLCASIARGSYNEQFFGPGTRLTVL.

The chain uses TRBV18 and TRBJ2-5, with 7 bases that match TRBD1. This CDR3 has 16 residues. CDR1 is KGHSH, CDR2 LQKENI, per germline. V lost 5 bases to trimming and J lost 6 bases; unmatched junction nucleotides: 15. CDR3 coding DNA: TGTGCCAGCTCATCGACTGACAGGGTTTGGGAACAGACCCAGTACTTC. Protein product: CASSSTDRVWEQTQYF.

The rearrangement joins TRBV29-1 to TRBJ1-2; 8 nucleotides align to TRBD1. The CDR3 loop spans 13 amino acids. After removal of 7 bases from V and 5 bases from J, the junction contained 9 bases not matched to a gene. Germline lookup yields CDR1 SQVTM and CDR2 ANQGSEA. The CDR3 DNA reads TGCAGCGCCGCGACAGGGGATGCTTATGGCTACACCTTC. Translating gives CSAATGDAYGYTF.

V and J are TRBV6-2 or TRBV6-3 and TRBJ1-2; D perhaps matches TRBD1 (5 bases). V lost 2 bases and J lost 3, with 13 bases in between. The germline V gene encodes CDR1 MNHEY and CDR2 SVGEGT. CDR3 length: 15 residues. The CDR3 loop reads CASSYGVRADYGYTF. The CDR3 DNA sequence: TGTGCCAGCAGTTACGGCGTCAGGGCGGACTATGGCTACACCTTC.

The sample holds one count of this clone. This chain uses TRBV25-1 with TRBJ1-1, with D maybe TRBD1 (5 bases). Germline CDR1 is MGHDK and CDR2 is SYGVNS. This CDR3 contains 12 residues. V lost 3 bases to trimming and J lost 11 bases, with 13 bases between them. The CDR3 DNA reads as TGTGCCAGCAGTGAGGGAGGGGACTGGGCTTTCTTT. As protein: CASSEGGDWAFF.

The chain has TRBV19 and TRBJ2-7; 7 bases map to TRBD1. CDR1 LNHDA and CDR2 SQIVND come from the germline V gene (reference sequence). The V segment lost 5 bases and the J segment 4 bases; nucleotides outside the gene matches: 5. This CDR3 is built from 13 residues. CDR3 protein: CASSEVRGYEQYF. Here the CDR3 DNA reads TGTGCCAGTAGTGAGGTCAGGGGGTACGAGCAGTACTTC.

The chain recombines TRBV15 with TRBJ2-3, with D perhaps matching TRBD2 (6 bases). The length of the CDR3 is 15 residues. Germline V lookup: CDR1 LNHNV, CDR2 YYDKDF (reference sequence). V lost 3 bases, J lost 2 bases, and 12 bases lay in between. The CDR3 is CATSRSGTPTDTQYF. Here the CDR3 DNA reads TGTGCCACCAGCAGGTCTGGGACTCCCACAGATACGCAGTATTTT.

The chain employs TRBV27 and TRBJ2-7; tentative D call: TRBD1 (6 bases). The CDR3 loop spans 13 amino acids. Trimming stripped 8 bases from V and 5 bases from J, with 16 bases between. The V gene's germline CDR1 is MNHEY and CDR2 SMNVEV (reference sequence). This CDR3 reads CASRVPTGNEQYF. The CDR3 DNA reads TGTGCCAGCCGAGTACCCACAGGGAACGAGCAGTACTTC.

V is TRBV4-3 and J is TRBJ1-1; D is unclear. The CDR3 extends over 14 amino acids. The V end was cut by 0 bases, the J end by 3 bases, with 8 bases between. The germline V gene has CDR1 LGHNA and CDR2 YSLEER. CDR3 loop: CASSQDPRDTEAFF. The CDR3, as DNA: TGCGCCAGCAGCCAAGACCCACGGGACACTGAAGCTTTCTTT.

This clone was counted a single time. The chain is built from TRBV10-3 and TRBJ1-1, with TRBD1 matching 7 bases. CDR3 length: 16 residues. Losses at the gene ends were 11 bases for V and 0 bases for J; bases not matched to a gene: 15. Germline assignment: CDR1 ENHRY and CDR2 SYGVKD. The CDR3 DNA follows: TGTGCCGCAGGCCAGGACAGGTCTCGGATGAACACTGAAGCTTTCTTT. Residues: CAAGQDRSRMNTEAFF.

In this sample, this clone turned up a few times. The chain joins TRBV12-3 or TRBV12-4 to TRBJ2-5; 8 nucleotides align to TRBD1. This CDR3 is 13 amino acids long. V gave up 7 bases and J gave up 2 bases; unmatched junction bases: 3. CDR3 residues: CASIRTGQETQYF. In nucleotides, the CDR3 is TGTGCCAGCATTCGGACAGGGCAAGAGACCCAGTACTTC.

The CDR3 DNA reads as TGTGCCAGCAGTGAAGCTTGGCAGAACTATGGCTACACCTTC. Residues: CASSEAWQNYGYTF. V is TRBV25-1 and J is TRBJ1-2; no reliable D call. The CDR3 covers 14 residues. Trimming pared 2 bases from V and 2 bases from J, leaving 9 bases between. CDR1 is MGHDK, CDR2 SYGVNS, per germline.

As regards this clone: The sample carries other DNA sequences with the same CDR3. The chain joins TRBV5-1 to TRBJ1-6, with a tentative D call TRBD1 (5 bases). The CDR3 is 14 amino acids. V was clipped by 1 base and J by 6 bases, with 8 bases between them. Germline CDR1 is SGHRS and CDR2 is YFSETQ. Written as DNA, the CDR3 is TGCGCCAGCAGCTTGACAGGTGGTAATTCACCCCTCCACTTT. Translating it yields CASSLTGGNSPLHF.

The V and J genes are TRBV5-1 and TRBJ1-3; a possible D gene is TRBD1 (6 bases). The V end was cut by 4 bases, the J end by 5 bases, with 19 bases between. The V gene's germline CDR1 is SGHRS and CDR2 YFSETQ. The CDR3 covers 16 residues. The CDR3 DNA follows: TGCGCCAGCAGCAGACAAGGGGGAGTTCGCCGAAACACCATATATTTT. Amino acid sequence: CASSRQGGVRRNTIYF.

The chain couples TRBV3-1 (or the pseudogene TRBV3-2) to TRBJ1-2; possible D gene TRBD1, 5 bases. The ends were cut back, 4 bases at V and 6 bases at J, with 18 bases in the middle. Germline loops: CDR1 LGHDT, CDR2 YNNKEL (reference sequence). The CDR3 consists of 15 residues. The CDR3 region is CASSLAGREEDGYTF. As DNA, the CDR3 is TGTGCCAGCAGCCTCGCCGGCAGGGAGGAAGATGGCTACACCTTC.

The genes are TRBV5-6 and TRBJ1-3; D remains ambiguous. Trimming took 1 base from V and 0 from J, leaving 8 bases between them. The germline V gene encodes CDR1 SGHDT and CDR2 YYEEEE. The CDR3 totals 15 residues. Here the CDR3 DNA reads TGTGCCAGCAGCTTGTCATCGAGCTCTGGAAACACCATATATTTT. This gives the protein CASSLSSSSGNTIYF.

The rearrangement joins TRBV6-5 to TRBJ1-2; a weak D match, TRBD1 (5 bases). The CDR3 sequence is 14 residues long. Germline V gene lookup returns CDR1 MNHEY and CDR2 SVGAGI. V was pared by 2 bases and J by 6 bases, with 13 bases between. CDR3 protein: CASSYIRGEDGYTF. CDR3 bases: TGTGCCAGCAGTTACATTCGGGGGGAGGATGGCTACACCTTC.

V and J are TRBV5-1 and TRBJ1-4; 7 bases line up with TRBD1. This CDR3 contains 14 residues. Trimming cost V 0 bases and J 6 bases; bases outside gene matches: 2. Germline V gene sequence: CDR1 SGHRS, CDR2 YFSETQ. CDR3 sequence reads: CASSLGRGDEKLFF. Written as DNA, the CDR3 is TGCGCCAGCAGCTTGGGCAGGGGGGATGAAAAACTGTTTTTT.

The chain joins TRBV9 to TRBJ1-5; D not resolved. Germline V gives CDR1 SGDLS, CDR2 YYNGEE. Trimming left V 2 bases short and J 0 bases short, with 15 bases between. This CDR3 spans 17 amino acids. CDR3 coding DNA: TGTGCCAGCAGCGTTCTAGCTCTGTTTCGTAGCAATCAGCCCCAGCATTTT. Its translation is CASSVLALFRSNQPQHF.